This note documents a single TCR beta chain sequence. Antigen: not known. This specimen comes from a study of cytotoxic CD8 clonotypes in ibrutinib-treated CLL. Whole-study results and caveats: Public clonotypes, an uncommon group, contracted or remained stable on treatment.

The repertoire was sequenced with immunoSEQ multiplex PCR; TCRdb's copy has only in-frame clones and lacks some. The table lists approximately 300,000 clones, roughly 79% of them singletons. CDR1 is GTSNPN, CDR2 SVGIG, per germline (reference sequence). J was trimmed by 2 bases and V by 5 bases; bases with no gene match: 8. CDR3 length equals 14 residues. This TCR came from a human donor with chronic lymphocytic leukemia. The source was PBMCs, collected before ibrutinib treatment. This chain joins TRBV30 and TRBJ2-5; 7 positions match TRBD2. The CDR3 sequence is CAWLSAGEQETQYF. The DNA for the CDR3 is TGTGCCTGGTTATCGGCGGGAGAACAAGAGACCCAGTACTTC.